This is a list of T cell receptor beta chains from one sample in a study of shared T cell receptors in the human thymus. The protocol was immunoSEQ multiplex PCR, while the TCRdb copy is restricted to in-frame clones and leaves out a portion. The sample comprises hundreds of thousands of clones, around 87% of which are singletons, and roughly 0.0087% rests with the top ten. The sample was also reused in another study, on human thymus T cells.

Source material: thymocytes. The receptors originated from a boy in the first two years of life with a congenital heart defect. Each CDR3 is given with its conserved first and last residue. The order of the fields is D gene, clone size, V gene, J gene, CDR3 protein, CDR3 DNA. The D gene is left open where the match is weak. Clone sizes are given selectively: once, few, many, or a class where the clone is expanded.

TRBD2	.	TRBV4-3	TRBJ2-1	CASSQRLASGTYNEQFF	TGCGCCAGCAGCCAACGACTTGCTAGCGGGACCTACAATGAGCAGTTCTTC
.	.	TRBV6-5	TRBJ1-5	CASSPTTNQPQHF	TGTGCCAGCAGTCCTACTACCAATCAGCCCCAGCATTTT
TRBD1	.	TRBV2	TRBJ1-5	CASSPQGPGSNQPQHF	TGTGCCAGCAGCCCACAGGGGCCGGGCAGCAATCAGCCCCAGCATTTT
.	.	TRBV9	TRBJ2-2	CASSVGGGTGELFF	TGTGCCAGCAGCGTAGGAGGGGGTACCGGGGAGCTGTTTTTT
TRBD1	.	TRBV28	TRBJ1-6	CASSWTGSTDSPLHF	TGTGCCAGCAGTTGGACAGGTTCTACCGATTCACCCCTCCACTTT
.	once	TRBV27	TRBJ2-5	CASSLARAQQETQYF	TGTGCCAGCAGTTTAGCCAGGGCCCAACAAGAGACCCAGTACTTC
.	.	TRBV6-5	TRBJ2-7	CASSRTGDEQYF	TGTGCCAGCAGTAGGACTGGCGACGAGCAGTACTTC
TRBD1	.	TRBV4-3	TRBJ2-6	CASSQEPGQPKPGANVLTF	TGCGCCAGCAGCCAAGAGCCGGGACAGCCAAAGCCTGGGGCCAACGTCCTGACTTTC
.	.	TRBV25-1	TRBJ2-1	CASRARTVDNEQFF	TGTGCCAGCAGGGCCAGGACAGTGGACAATGAGCAGTTCTTC
.	few	TRBV25-1	TRBJ2-7	CASKGRLSYEQYF	TGTGCCAGCAAGGGGCGACTCTCCTACGAGCAGTACTTC
.	.	TRBV30	TRBJ1-1	CAWSVGENTEAFF	TGTGCCTGGAGTGTCGGAGAGAACACTGAAGCTTTCTTT
.	.	TRBV2	TRBJ2-3	CASSEERFRDTQYF	TGTGCCAGCAGTGAAGAGCGGTTCAGGGATACGCAGTATTTT
.	.	TRBV15	TRBJ2-1	CATSRQGLNYEQFF	TGTGCCACCAGCAGACAGGGACTTAACTATGAGCAGTTCTTC
TRBD2	.	TRBV7-2	TRBJ2-7	CASSPAASGPQGEQYF	TGTGCCAGCAGCCCAGCGGCTAGCGGGCCCCAGGGTGAGCAGTACTTC
TRBD2	.	TRBV15	TRBJ2-7	CATSRMTSGGSYEQYF	TGTGCCACCAGCAGAATGACTAGCGGGGGTTCCTACGAGCAGTACTTC
TRBD2	.	TRBV28	TRBJ2-7	CASSLGLAGDEQYF	TGTGCCAGCAGTTTAGGACTAGCGGGAGACGAGCAGTACTTC
TRBD1	.	TRBV28	TRBJ1-1	CASSLRDRFDTEAFF	TGTGCCAGCAGTTTAAGGGACAGGTTCGACACTGAAGCTTTCTTT
.	.	TRBV18	TRBJ1-1	CASSPEAGEDTEAFF	TGTGCCAGCTCTCCGGAAGCGGGGGAGGACACTGAAGCTTTCTTT
TRBD2	few	TRBV29-1	TRBJ2-1	CSVDMRGSQFF	TGCAGCGTTGATATGCGGGGGTCACAGTTCTTC
TRBD1	.	TRBV27	TRBJ1-4	CASSPGTALNEKLFF	TGTGCCAGCAGCCCCGGGACAGCCTTAAATGAAAAACTGTTTTTT
.	.	TRBV4-3	TRBJ2-7	CASSQMPHAGPYEQYF	TGCGCCAGCAGCCAAATGCCGCATGCGGGACCCTACGAGCAGTACTTC
TRBD1	.	TRBV6-6	TRBJ2-6	CASSQAEGQSNVLTF	TGTGCCAGCAGTCAGGCCGAGGGACAGTCCAACGTCCTGACTTTC
TRBD1	.	TRBV7-2	TRBJ1-2	CASSAGTGGSGYTF	TGTGCCAGCAGCGCCGGGACAGGGGGCAGTGGCTACACCTTC
TRBD1	.	TRBV11-2	TRBJ2-1	CASSLGTDYNEQFF	TGTGCCAGCAGCTTGGGGACAGACTACAATGAGCAGTTCTTC
.	once	TRBV2	TRBJ2-1	CASRDRQPRKVNEQFF	TGTGCCAGCAGAGACCGACAGCCCAGAAAGGTCAATGAGCAGTTCTTC
TRBD1	.	TRBV19	TRBJ1-1	CASSPIHRGRAEAFF	TGTGCCAGTAGTCCCATTCACAGGGGGCGCGCTGAAGCTTTCTTT
TRBD2	.	TRBV28	TRBJ2-3	CASSLRLAGDNSSTDTQYF	TGTGCCAGCAGTTTACGCCTAGCGGGGGATAATTCTAGCACAGATACGCAGTATTTT
TRBD1	.	TRBV9	TRBJ1-2	CASSGNRGLFPYGYTF	TGTGCCAGCAGCGGTAACAGGGGGCTCTTCCCCTATGGCTACACCTTC
TRBD2	.	TRBV7-2	TRBJ2-7	CASSSGTSGSYEQYF	TGTGCCAGCAGCTCCGGGACTAGCGGGAGTTACGAGCAGTACTTC
.	.	TRBV28	TRBJ1-5	CASSFRVFQPQHF	TGTGCCAGCAGTTTCCGGGTTTTTCAGCCCCAGCATTTT
.	.	TRBV15	TRBJ2-7	CATSRSTHRDPYEQYF	TGTGCCACCAGCAGATCAACCCACAGGGACCCCTACGAGCAGTACTTC
TRBD2	.	TRBV27	TRBJ2-2	CATRATRDSGRSGELFF	TGTGCCACCAGAGCTACTCGGGATAGCGGGAGATCCGGGGAGCTGTTTTTT
.	.	TRBV4-3	TRBJ2-2	CASSPQGSGELFF	TGCGCCAGCAGCCCTCAGGGTTCCGGGGAGCTGTTTTTT
TRBD1	.	TRBV28	TRBJ1-1	CASSRQGAFF	TGTGCCAGCAGTCGACAGGGGGCTTTCTTT
.	.	TRBV5-8	TRBJ2-1	CASSFSSPEQFF	TGTGCCAGCAGCTTTAGCAGTCCTGAGCAGTTCTTC
.	.	TRBV9	TRBJ1-6	CASSARTRENSPLHF	TGTGCCAGCAGCGCTCGGACGAGGGAGAATTCACCCCTCCACTTT
.	once	TRBV5-6	TRBJ1-2	CASSLGGHYGYTF	TGTGCCAGCAGCTTGGGGGGACATTATGGCTACACCTTC
.	.	TRBV6-1	TRBJ2-7	CASSEPRYEQYF	TGTGCCAGCAGTGAACCCCGTTACGAGCAGTACTTC
TRBD2	.	TRBV6-8	TRBJ2-1	CASSYWWEGWHNEQFF	TGTGCCAGCAGTTACTGGTGGGAGGGGTGGCACAATGAGCAGTTCTTC
.	.	TRBV7-9	TRBJ2-7	CASSLVAGASYEQYF	TGTGCCAGCAGCTTAGTGGCAGGCGCCTCCTACGAGCAGTACTTC
.	once	TRBV4-3	TRBJ1-3	CASSHSHRAADNSGNTIYF	TGCGCCAGCAGCCATTCCCACAGGGCCGCTGACAACTCTGGAAACACCATATATTTT